This TCR beta chain was documented in a study of OX40 agonist ivuxolimab in advanced cancers. Overall study: Dose-escalation patients were diagnosed with hepatocellular carcinoma, melanoma, renal cell cancer or head and neck cancer. From roughly 23 to 90 years was the age range, with a mean of 60 years, and about 83% were male. Findings and caveats of the study: In CD8+ T cells, expanded clones were on average more numerous than in CD4+.

Profiling relied on immunoSEQ multiplex PCR, and the TCRdb table lists in-frame clones only, not all of them. The sample carries roughly 68,000 clones, 70% to 90% recorded once. With autoimmune disease history or systemic immunosuppression, patients were excluded. Notes on this clone: Its specificity is not known.

Trimming removed 4 bases from V and 6 bases from J, with 10 bases in between. The germline V gene encodes CDR1 LNHDA and CDR2 SQIVND (reference sequence). The CDR3 is made up of 13 amino acids. This receptor was obtained from an adult with an advanced solid tumor such as melanoma, head and neck, liver or kidney cancer. This chain uses TRBV19 with TRBJ2-1; D possibly corresponds to TRBD2 (5 bases). The source material was CD4+ or CD8+ T cells sorted from blood, sampled in a trial of the OX40 agonist ivuxolimab. In nucleotides, the CDR3 is TGTGCCAGTAGTAAGGACGGGGTCAATGAGCAGTTCTTC. This translates into CASSKDGVNEQFF.